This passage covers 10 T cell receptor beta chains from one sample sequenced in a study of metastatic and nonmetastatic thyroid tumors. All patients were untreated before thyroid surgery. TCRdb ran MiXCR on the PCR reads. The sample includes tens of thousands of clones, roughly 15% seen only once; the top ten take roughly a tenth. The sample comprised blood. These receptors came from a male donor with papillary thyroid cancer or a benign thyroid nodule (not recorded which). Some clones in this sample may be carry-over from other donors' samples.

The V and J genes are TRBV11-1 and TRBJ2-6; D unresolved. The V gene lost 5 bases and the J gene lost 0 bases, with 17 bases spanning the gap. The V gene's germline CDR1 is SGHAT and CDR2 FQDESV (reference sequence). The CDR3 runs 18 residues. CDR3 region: CASSPRSHFSSGANVLTF. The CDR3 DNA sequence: TGTGCCAGCAGCCCCCGCAGCCACTTTAGCTCTGGGGCCAACGTCCTGACTTTC.

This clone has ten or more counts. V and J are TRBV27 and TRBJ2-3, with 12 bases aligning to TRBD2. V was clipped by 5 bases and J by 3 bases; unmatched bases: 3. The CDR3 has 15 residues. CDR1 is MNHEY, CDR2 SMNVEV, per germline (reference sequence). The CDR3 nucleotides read TGTGCCAGCAGTCCTAGCGGGGGGGCAACAGATACGCAGTATTTT. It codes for CASSPSGGATDTQYF.

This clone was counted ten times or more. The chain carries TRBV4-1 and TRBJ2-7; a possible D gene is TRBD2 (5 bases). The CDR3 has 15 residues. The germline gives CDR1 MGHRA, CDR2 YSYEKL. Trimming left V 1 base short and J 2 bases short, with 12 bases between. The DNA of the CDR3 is TGCGCCAGCAGCCAAGTATACGGGGATCCCTACGAGCAGTACTTC. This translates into CASSQVYGDPYEQYF.

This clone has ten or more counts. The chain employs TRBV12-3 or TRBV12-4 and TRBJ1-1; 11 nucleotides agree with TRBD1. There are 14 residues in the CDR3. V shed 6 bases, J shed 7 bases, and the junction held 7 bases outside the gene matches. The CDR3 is CASRTRTGGGEAFF. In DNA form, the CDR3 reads TGTGCCAGCAGAACCCGGACAGGGGGCGGTGAAGCTTTCTTT.

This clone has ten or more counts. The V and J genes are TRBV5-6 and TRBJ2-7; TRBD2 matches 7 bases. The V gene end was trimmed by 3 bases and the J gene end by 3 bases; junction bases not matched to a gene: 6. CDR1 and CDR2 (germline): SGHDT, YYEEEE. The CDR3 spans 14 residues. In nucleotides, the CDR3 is TGTGCCAGCAGCTGGGGGGAGGGAGGCTACGAGCAGTACTTC. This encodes CASSWGEGGYEQYF. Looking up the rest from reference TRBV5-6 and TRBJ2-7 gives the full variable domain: DAGVTQSPTHLIKTRGQQVTLRCSPKSGHDTVSWYQQALGQGPQFIFQYYEEEERQRGNFPDRFSGHQFPNYSSELNVNALLLGDSALYLCASSWGEGGYEQYFGPGTRLTVT.

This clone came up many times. CDR3 sequence reads: CASRLAGGGADTQYF. The CDR3 DNA follows: TGTGCCAGCAGGCTAGCGGGAGGGGGGGCAGATACGCAGTATTTT. The chain couples TRBV3-1 to TRBJ2-3; 12 bases are shared with TRBD2. Germline CDR1 reads LGHDT; CDR2 reads YNNKEL (reference sequence). J gave up 4 bases and V 6 bases, and 5 bases lay outside the gene matches. The CDR3 contains 15 residues.

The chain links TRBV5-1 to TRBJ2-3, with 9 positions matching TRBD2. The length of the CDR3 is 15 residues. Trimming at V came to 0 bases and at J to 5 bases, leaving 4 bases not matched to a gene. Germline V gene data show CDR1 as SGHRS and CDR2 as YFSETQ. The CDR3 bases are TGCGCCAGCAGCTTGGGGGGACTAGCAAGAGATACGCAGTATTTT. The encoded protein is CASSLGGLARDTQYF.

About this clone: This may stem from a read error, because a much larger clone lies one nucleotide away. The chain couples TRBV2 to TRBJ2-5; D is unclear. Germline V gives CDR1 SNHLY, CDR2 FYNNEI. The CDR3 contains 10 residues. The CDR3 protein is CDTQRETQYF. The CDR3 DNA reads TGTGATACCCAGAGGGAGACCCAGTACTTC.

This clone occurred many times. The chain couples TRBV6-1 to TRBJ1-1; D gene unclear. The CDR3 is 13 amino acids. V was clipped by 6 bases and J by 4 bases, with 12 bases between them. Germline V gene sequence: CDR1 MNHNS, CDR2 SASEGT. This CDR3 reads CASRIDFGTEAFF. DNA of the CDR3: TGTGCCAGCAGGATAGATTTCGGCACTGAAGCTTTCTTT.

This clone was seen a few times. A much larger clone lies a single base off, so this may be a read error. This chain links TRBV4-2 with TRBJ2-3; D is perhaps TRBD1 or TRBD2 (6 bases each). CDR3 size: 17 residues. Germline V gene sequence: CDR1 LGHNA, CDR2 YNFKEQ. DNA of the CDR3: TGTGCCAGCAGCCAAGGGGGGGCGACAACTAGCAAAGATACGCAGTATTTT. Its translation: CASSQGGATTSKDTQYF.